One and the same sample provided the 15 T cell receptor beta chains below, sequenced in a study of T cell repertoires in ileal Crohn's disease. The data were produced by immunoSEQ multiplex PCR, yet TCRdb's version contains in-frame clones alone and is incomplete. The table includes under 2,500 clones, 70% to 90% detected once. Sequenced material: ileal tissue. These receptors originate from an adult with Crohn's disease.

The rearrangement links TRBV11-3 to TRBJ2-7; possibly TRBD1 for D (5 bases). Germline CDR1 reads SGHNT; CDR2 reads YENEEA. This CDR3 has 14 amino acids. Trimming removed 2 bases at V and 1 base at J, with 9 bases between. The CDR3 nucleotides are TGTGCCAGCAGCTTACAGGGAATTTCCTACGAGCAGTACTTC. This gives the protein CASSLQGISYEQYF.

The chain combines TRBV5-6 with TRBJ2-7; TRBD2 might be the D (6 bases). V was cut by 1 base and J by 7 bases, with 9 bases left in between. The CDR3 sequence is 12 residues long. Germline loops: CDR1 SGHDT, CDR2 YYEEEE. CDR3: CASSLIGGEQYF. The CDR3 region has the DNA TGTGCCAGCAGCTTGATAGGAGGGGAGCAGTACTTC.

J is TRBJ1-1 and V is TRBV7-3; 12 bases align to TRBD1. Per germline, CDR1 SGHTA and CDR2 FQGTGA. CDR3 size: 14 residues. J was trimmed by 2 bases and V by 5 bases; bases with no gene match: 0. CDR3 amino acids: CASSGTGGNTEAFF. The CDR3 nucleotides read TGTGCCAGCAGCGGGACAGGGGGCAACACTGAAGCTTTCTTT.

The chain combines TRBV5-4 with TRBJ2-7; 11 nucleotides align to TRBD1. The CDR3 sequence is 13 residues long. Looked up from germline, CDR1 is SGHNT and CDR2 is YYREEE (reference sequence). V shed 4 bases, J shed 6 bases, and the junction held 3 bases outside the gene matches. CDR3 region: CASSGQGALEQYF. The CDR3 DNA sequence: TGTGCCAGCAGCGGACAGGGGGCTCTCGAGCAGTACTTC.

The DNA of the CDR3 is TGTGCCAGCAGTGTTGGGTCTAGCAAAACCGATACGCAGTATTTT. Residues: CASSVGSSKTDTQYF. V usage is TRBV2 and J usage is TRBJ2-3, with TRBD2 as a possible D gene (5 bases). This CDR3 has 15 amino acids. Trimming removed 4 bases from V and 6 bases from J, with 17 bases in between. From germline, CDR1 is SNHLY and CDR2 FYNNEI.

This clone was detected only a few times. V usage is TRBV19 and J usage is TRBJ1-1, with D maybe TRBD1 (6 bases). Trimming left V 2 bases short and J 5 bases short, with 9 bases between. Germline-derived CDR1 and CDR2 are LNHDA and SQIVND (reference sequence). There are 13 residues in the CDR3. The CDR3 loop reads CASSIKGDTEAFF. The CDR3 nucleotides read TGTGCCAGTAGTATAAAGGGGGATACTGAAGCTTTCTTT.

The V call is TRBV7-6, the J call TRBJ2-3; D gene unclear. The V gene's germline CDR1 is SGHVS and CDR2 FNYEAQ. V was shortened by 0 bases and J by 4 bases, with 14 bases between the two germline ends. The CDR3 sequence is 16 residues long. The CDR3 reads CASSLAANTDADTQYF. Written as DNA, the CDR3 is TGTGCCAGCAGCTTAGCGGCAAATACGGACGCAGATACGCAGTATTTT.

V gene TRBV7-6 combines with J gene TRBJ2-5, with 8 bases aligning to TRBD1. The germline V gene encodes CDR1 SGHVS and CDR2 FNYEAQ. CDR3 size: 15 residues. After removal of 3 bases from V and 5 bases from J, the junction contained 8 bases not matched to a gene. CDR3 region: CASSFRGRGDETQYF. The CDR3 nucleotides read TGTGCCAGCAGCTTCAGGGGGCGAGGGGATGAGACCCAGTACTTC.

The CDR3: CASSQYGTGGHNEQFF. In DNA form, the CDR3 reads TGCGCCAGCAGCCAGTACGGGACAGGGGGTCACAATGAGCAGTTCTTC. The chain combines TRBV4-1 with TRBJ2-1, with 11 bases identical to TRBD1. In germline, CDR1 is MGHRA, CDR2 YSYEKL. The CDR3 spans 16 residues. J was trimmed by 5 bases and V by 3 bases; bases with no gene match: 6.

V gene TRBV2 combines with J gene TRBJ2-2; 7 bases align to TRBD2. After removal of 8 bases from V and 1 base from J, the junction contained 4 bases not matched to a gene. Per the germline V gene, CDR1 is SNHLY and CDR2 is FYNNEI. The CDR3 has 14 amino acids. The CDR3 coding sequence is TGTGCCAGCGGGGCTAGCGGGAACACCGGGGAGCTGTTTTTT. Amino acid sequence: CASGASGNTGELFF. The full variable domain, its missing parts supplied by reference TRBV2 and TRBJ2-2, is EPEVTQTPSHQVTQMGQEVILRCVPISNHLYFYWYRQILGQKVEFLVSFYNNEISEKSEIFDDQFSVERPDGSNFTLKIRSTKLEDSAMYFCASGASGNTGELFFGEGSRLTVL.

The gene calls are TRBV5-1 and TRBJ1-2; unclear D gene. Trimming left V 5 bases short and J 6 bases short, with 11 bases between. In germline, CDR1 is SGHRS, CDR2 YFSETQ. The CDR3 length is 12 residues. The CDR3 region is CASSPLGDGYTF. As DNA, the CDR3 is TGCGCCAGCAGTCCCCTGGGTGATGGCTACACCTTC.

The CDR3 sequence is CSGADWTDTQYF. Here the CDR3 DNA reads TGCAGCGGCGCCGACTGGACCGATACGCAGTATTTT. The rearrangement uses TRBV29-1 and TRBJ2-3; D gene ambiguous. Between the trimmed V and J ends, which lost 7 bases and 6 bases, there was a span of 14 bases. This CDR3 spans 12 amino acids. Germline lookup yields CDR1 SQVTM and CDR2 ANQGSEA.

J is TRBJ2-5 and V is TRBV5-1; no firm D call. CDR1 is SGHRS, CDR2 YFSETQ, per germline. CDR3 size: 11 residues. The germline V and J ends were trimmed by 4 bases and 2 bases, with 3 bases remaining between them. CDR3 sequence reads: CASSVQETQYF. In DNA, the CDR3 is TGCGCCAGCAGCGTGCAAGAGACCCAGTACTTC.

CDR3 bases: TGTGCCATCAGCTCTTCTAGCGGACTGTACGGTGAGCAGTTCTTC. Residues: CAISSSSGLYGEQFF. The V gene is TRBV10-3, the J gene TRBJ2-1; 7 positions agree with TRBD2. CDR1 is ENHRY and CDR2 is SYGVKD in the germline V gene. The CDR3 covers 15 residues. V shed 6 bases, J shed 9 bases, and the junction held 14 bases outside the gene matches.

This chain uses TRBV4-1 with TRBJ1-1, with TRBD1 identical over 7 bases. Germline trimming cut 1 base from V and 5 bases from J; bases unmatched to any gene: 4. The CDR3 is 14 residues long. Germline V gives CDR1 MGHRA, CDR2 YSYEKL. The CDR3 here is CASSQGVRGTEAFF. The CDR3 DNA reads as TGCGCCAGCAGCCAAGGCGTCAGGGGGACTGAAGCTTTCTTT.